This T cell receptor beta chain was documented in a study of OX40 agonist ivuxolimab in advanced cancers. Trimming took 2 bases from V and 0 from J; bases not matched to a gene: 0. Germline loops: CDR1 PRHDT, CDR2 FYEKMQ (reference sequence). This CDR3 spans 15 amino acids. The repertoire was sequenced with immunoSEQ multiplex PCR; TCRdb's copy has only in-frame clones and lacks some. The sample yields roughly 70,000 clones, 85% seen once. The chain links TRBV13 to TRBJ1-3; 8 bases fit TRBD1. The starting material was CD4+ or CD8+ T cells sorted from blood, obtained in a trial of the OX40 agonist ivuxolimab. This sequence originates from an adult with an advanced solid tumor such as melanoma, head and neck, liver or kidney cancer. The CDR3 bases are TGTGCCAGCAGCTTACAGGGGGCCTCTGGAAACACCATATATTTT. Translated: CASSLQGASGNTIYF.